This T cell receptor (beta chain) was sequenced during a study of early stage breast cancer tumors. For the study at large: Average read coverage per sample was roughly 9.1-fold.

The data were produced by immunoSEQ multiplex PCR, yet TCRdb's version contains in-frame clones alone and is incomplete. The table has more than 55,000 clones, roughly 80% seen once. This CDR3 spans 17 amino acids. Germline CDR1 is MGHRA and CDR2 is YSYEKL. Trimming shortened V by 2 bases and J by 0 bases, and 17 bases separated the two germline ends. This receptor was obtained from a person in their forties with breast cancer. The gene calls are TRBV4-1 and TRBJ2-7; possibly TRBD2 for D (5 bases). The material sequenced was blood. CDR3 loop: CASSQPVRSGSSYEQYF. CDR3 sequence (DNA): TGCGCCAGCAGCCAACCGGTCCGATCGGGAAGCTCCTACGAGCAGTACTTC.